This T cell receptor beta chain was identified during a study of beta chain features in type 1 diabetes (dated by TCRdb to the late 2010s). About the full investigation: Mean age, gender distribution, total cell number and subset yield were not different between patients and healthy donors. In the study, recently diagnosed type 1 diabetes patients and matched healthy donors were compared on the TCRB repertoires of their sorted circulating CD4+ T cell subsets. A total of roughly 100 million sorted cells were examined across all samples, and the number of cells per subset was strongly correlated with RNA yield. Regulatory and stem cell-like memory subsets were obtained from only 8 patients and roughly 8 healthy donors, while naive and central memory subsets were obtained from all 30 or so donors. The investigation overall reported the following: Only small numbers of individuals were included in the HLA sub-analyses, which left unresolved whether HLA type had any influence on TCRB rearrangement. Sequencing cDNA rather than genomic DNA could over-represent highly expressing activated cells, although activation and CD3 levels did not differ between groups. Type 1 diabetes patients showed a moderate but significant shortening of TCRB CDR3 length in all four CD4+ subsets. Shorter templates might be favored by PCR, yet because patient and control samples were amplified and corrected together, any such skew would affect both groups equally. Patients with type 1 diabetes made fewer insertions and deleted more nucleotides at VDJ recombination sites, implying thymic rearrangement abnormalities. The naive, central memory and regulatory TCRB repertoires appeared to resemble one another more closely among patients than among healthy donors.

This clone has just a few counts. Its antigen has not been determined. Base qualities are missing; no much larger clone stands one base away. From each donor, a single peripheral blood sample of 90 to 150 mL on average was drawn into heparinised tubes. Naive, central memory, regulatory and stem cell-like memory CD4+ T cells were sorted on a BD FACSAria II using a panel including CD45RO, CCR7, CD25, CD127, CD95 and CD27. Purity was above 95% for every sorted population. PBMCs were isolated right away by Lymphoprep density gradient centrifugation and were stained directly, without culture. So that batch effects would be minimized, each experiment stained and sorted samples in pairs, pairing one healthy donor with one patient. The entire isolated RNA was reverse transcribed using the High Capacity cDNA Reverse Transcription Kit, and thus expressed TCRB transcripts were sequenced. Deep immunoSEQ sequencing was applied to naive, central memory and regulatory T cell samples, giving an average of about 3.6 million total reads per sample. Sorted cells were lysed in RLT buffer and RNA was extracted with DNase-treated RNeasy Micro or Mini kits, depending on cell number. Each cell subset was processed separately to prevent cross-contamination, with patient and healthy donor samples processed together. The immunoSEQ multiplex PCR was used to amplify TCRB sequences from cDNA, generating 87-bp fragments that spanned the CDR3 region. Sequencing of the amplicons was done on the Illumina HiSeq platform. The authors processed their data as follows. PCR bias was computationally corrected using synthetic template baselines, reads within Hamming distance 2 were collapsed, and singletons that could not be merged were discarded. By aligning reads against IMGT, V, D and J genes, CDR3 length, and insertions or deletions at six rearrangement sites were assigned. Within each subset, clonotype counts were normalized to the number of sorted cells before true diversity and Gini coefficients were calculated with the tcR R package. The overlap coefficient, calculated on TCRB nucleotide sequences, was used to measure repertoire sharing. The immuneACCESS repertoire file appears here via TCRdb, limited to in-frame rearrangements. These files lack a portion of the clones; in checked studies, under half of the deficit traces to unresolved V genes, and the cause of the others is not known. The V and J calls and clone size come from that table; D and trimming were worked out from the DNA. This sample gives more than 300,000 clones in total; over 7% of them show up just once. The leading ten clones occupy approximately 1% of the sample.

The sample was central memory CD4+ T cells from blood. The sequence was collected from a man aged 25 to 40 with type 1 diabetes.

The bases are TGTGCCAGCAGTGGGGGACAGGCGAGACTGAACACTGAAGCTTTCTTT. It translates as CASSGGQARLNTEAFF. The chain couples TRBV2 to TRBJ1-1, with 8 bases in between that match TRBD1. From the cysteine up to the phenylalanine, the CDR3 has a length of 16 residues. This entry keeps only the CDR3 DNA: 48 bases, framed from base 1. After removal of 4 bases from V and 0 bases from J, the junction retains 7 bases not matched to a gene. According to the germline V gene, CDR1 reads SNHLY and CDR2 reads FYNNEI.